This T cell receptor (beta chain) was found in a study of PD-1 blockade in classical Hodgkin lymphoma. Study details: Patients were administered nivolumab (3 mg/kg intravenously) every 2 weeks. Study observations and caveats: When nivolumab was started under 1 year after ASCT, patients were excluded. It was CD4+ TCR diversity, not CD8+, that rose significantly by C4D1.

To note about this clone: The antigen is unknown.

With 3 bases clipped from V and 0 bases from J, the junction kept 5 bases outside the gene matches. The CDR3 covers 16 residues. Looked up from germline, CDR1 is SNHLY and CDR2 is FYNNEI. Regarding time point: cycle 4 day 1 (C4D1), after 5 to 7 weeks of nivolumab. Exposure to brentuximab vedotin varied, and each patient had relapsed following autologous stem cell transplantation. Thawed PBMCs were the source of CD8+ T cells, obtained through magnetic negative selection. This table comes from immunoSEQ multiplex PCR, and its TCRdb copy is limited to in-frame clones, with some not included. This sample has about 10,000 clones, with roughly 72% found just once.

This material consisted of CD8+ T cells from blood, taken before the fourth cycle of nivolumab. The clonotype originates from a human donor with classical Hodgkin lymphoma. The V and J genes are TRBV2 and TRBJ2-1, with TRBD2 matching 7 bases. CDR3 nucleotides: TGTGCCAGCAGTGATACGACTAGCCCCTCCTACAATGAGCAGTTCTTC. This codes for CASSDTTSPSYNEQFF.